The text below deals with one TCR beta chain. Its target is unknown. This entry comes from a study of OX40 agonist ivuxolimab in advanced cancers. Turning to the study itself: Patients were treated with intravenous ivuxolimab, dosed at 0.01 to 10 mg/kg and infused every 2 weeks.

Trimming cost V 2 bases and J 9 bases; bases outside gene matches: 11. Germline CDR1 is MDHEN and CDR2 is SYDVKM. CDR3 length equals 16 residues. General study points: On average, a greater number of expanded clones characterised CD8+ T cells relative to CD4+. Clones of CD4+ and CD8+ blood T cells grew by week 6 at doses of 0.1 to 3.0 mg/kg.

Method: immunoSEQ multiplex PCR; TCRdb's copy keeps in-frame clones and lacks some. This table holds around 150,000 clones, 90% found once. The receptor was derived from an adult with an advanced solid tumor such as melanoma, head and neck, liver or kidney cancer. The input for sequencing was CD4+ or CD8+ T cells sorted from blood, taken in a trial of the OX40 agonist ivuxolimab. The chain recombines TRBV28 with TRBJ2-1, with 9 bases that match TRBD1. DNA of the CDR3: TGTGCCAGCAGTTTAGAAAGCGGGACAGGGTCGGGTGAGCAGTTCTTC. Amino acids: CASSLESGTGSGEQFF.